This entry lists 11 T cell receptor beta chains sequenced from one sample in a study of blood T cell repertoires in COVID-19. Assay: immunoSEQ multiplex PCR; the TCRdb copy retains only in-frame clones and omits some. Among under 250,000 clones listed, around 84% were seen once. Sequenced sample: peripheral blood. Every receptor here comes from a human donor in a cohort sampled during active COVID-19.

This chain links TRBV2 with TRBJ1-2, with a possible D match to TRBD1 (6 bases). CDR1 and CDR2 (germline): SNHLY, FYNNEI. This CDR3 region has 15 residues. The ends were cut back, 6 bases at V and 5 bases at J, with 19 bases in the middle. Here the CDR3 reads CASSRTGTHLYGYTF. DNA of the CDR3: TGTGCCAGCAGCCGAACAGGGACCCATCTATATGGCTACACCTTC. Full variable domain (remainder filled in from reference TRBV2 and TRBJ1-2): EPEVTQTPSHQVTQMGQEVILRCVPISNHLYFYWYRQILGQKVEFLVSFYNNEISEKSEIFDDQFSVERPDGSNFTLKIRSTKLEDSAMYFCASSRTGTHLYGYTFGSGTRLTVV.

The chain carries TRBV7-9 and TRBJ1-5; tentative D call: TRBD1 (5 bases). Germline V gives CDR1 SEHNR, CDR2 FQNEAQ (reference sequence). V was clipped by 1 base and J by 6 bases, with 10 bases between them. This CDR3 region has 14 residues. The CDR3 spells CASSLVGGAQPQHF. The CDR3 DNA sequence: TGTGCCAGCAGCTTAGTGGGGGGTGCTCAGCCCCAGCATTTT.

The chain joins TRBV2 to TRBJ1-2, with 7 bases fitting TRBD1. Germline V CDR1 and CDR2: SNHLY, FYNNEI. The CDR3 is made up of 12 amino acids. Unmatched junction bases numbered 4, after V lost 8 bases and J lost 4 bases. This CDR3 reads CASGDSSYGYTF. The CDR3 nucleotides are TGTGCCAGCGGGGACAGTTCCTATGGCTACACCTTC.

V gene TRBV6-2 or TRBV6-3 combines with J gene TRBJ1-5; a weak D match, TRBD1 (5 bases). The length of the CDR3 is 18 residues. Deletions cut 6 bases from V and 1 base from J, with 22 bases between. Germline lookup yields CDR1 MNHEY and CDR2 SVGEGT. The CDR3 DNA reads TGTGCCAGCAGCCCCACCTCGACAGCTTCGCGGAGCAATCAGCCCCAGCATTTT. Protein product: CASSPTSTASRSNQPQHF.

CDR3 in amino acids: CASSEAGNEQYF. CDR3 DNA sequence: TGTGCCAGCAGTGAGGCAGGGAACGAGCAGTACTTC. The chain joins TRBV2 to TRBJ2-7; a possible D gene is TRBD1 (5 bases). CDR1 and CDR2 from the germline V gene are SNHLY and FYNNEI. The CDR3 extends over 12 amino acids. V was cut by 3 bases and J by 5 bases, with 8 bases left in between.

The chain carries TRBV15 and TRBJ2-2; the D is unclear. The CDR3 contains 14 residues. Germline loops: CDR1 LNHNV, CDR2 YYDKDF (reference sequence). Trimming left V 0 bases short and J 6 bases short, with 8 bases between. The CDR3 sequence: CATSRDGPPGELFF. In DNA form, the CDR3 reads TGTGCCACCAGCAGAGATGGGCCGCCCGGGGAGCTGTTTTTT.

The CDR3 DNA reads as TGTGCCAGCAGCTTGTACGAGGGGGCCGCCATTCACACGGCTAACTATGGCTACACCTTC. Translation: CASSLYEGAAIHTANYGYTF. J is TRBJ1-2 and V is TRBV5-8; 7 nucleotides match TRBD1. From germline, CDR1 is SGHTS and CDR2 YDEGEE. J lost 0 bases, V lost 1 base, and 18 bases had no gene match. This CDR3 has 20 amino acids.

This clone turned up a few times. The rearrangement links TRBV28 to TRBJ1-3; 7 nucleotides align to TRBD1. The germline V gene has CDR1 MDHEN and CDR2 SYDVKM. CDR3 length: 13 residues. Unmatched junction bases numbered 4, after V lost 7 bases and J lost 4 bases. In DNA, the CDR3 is TGTGCCAGCAACCCGGGACAGGGAAACACCATATATTTT. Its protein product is CASNPGQGNTIYF.

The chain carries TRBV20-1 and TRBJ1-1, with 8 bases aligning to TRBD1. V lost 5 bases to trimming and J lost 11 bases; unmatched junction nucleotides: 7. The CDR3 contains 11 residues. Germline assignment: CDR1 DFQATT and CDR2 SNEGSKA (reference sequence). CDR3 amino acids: CSALTQGDAFF. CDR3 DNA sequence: TGCAGTGCTCTTACACAGGGGGATGCTTTCTTT.

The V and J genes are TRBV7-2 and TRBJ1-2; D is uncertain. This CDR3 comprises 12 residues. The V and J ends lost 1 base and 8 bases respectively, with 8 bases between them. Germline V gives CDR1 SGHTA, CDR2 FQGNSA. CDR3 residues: CASSLGRGGYTF. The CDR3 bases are TGTGCCAGCAGCTTAGGTCGGGGAGGCTACACCTTC. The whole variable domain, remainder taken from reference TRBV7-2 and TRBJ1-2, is GAGVSQSPSNKVTEKGKDVELRCDPISGHTALYWYRQSLGQGLEFLIYFQGNSAPDKSGLPSDRFSAERTGGSVSTLTIQRTQQEDSAVYLCASSLGRGGYTFGSGTRLTVV.

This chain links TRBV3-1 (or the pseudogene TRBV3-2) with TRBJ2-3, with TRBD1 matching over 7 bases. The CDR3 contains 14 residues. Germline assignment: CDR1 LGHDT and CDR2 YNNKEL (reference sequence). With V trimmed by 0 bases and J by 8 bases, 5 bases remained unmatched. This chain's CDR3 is CASSQEKGAATQYF. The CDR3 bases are TGTGCCAGCAGCCAAGAGAAGGGGGCGGCTACGCAGTATTTT.